Each of the 3 T cell receptor beta chains below was sequenced from the same sample in a study of blood T cell repertoires in COVID-19 (dated by TCRdb to the early 2020s). Preparation of the library involved the immunoSEQ multiplex PCR assay. The immuneACCESS repertoire file appears here via TCRdb, limited to in-frame rearrangements. These files lack a portion of the clones; in checked studies, under half of the deficit traces to unresolved V genes, and the cause of the others is not known. The sample table lists roughly 150,000 clones, about 83% of them with a count of one. The top ten constitute 5% to 6% of the sample. The specimen sequenced was peripheral blood. The receptors stem from a human donor in a cohort sampled during active COVID-19.

This chain joins TRBV28 and TRBJ2-1, with TRBD2 identical over 8 bases. Per the germline V gene, CDR1 is MDHEN and CDR2 is SYDVKM. J was trimmed by 3 bases and V by 5 bases; bases with no gene match: 18. The CDR3 totals 19 residues. The CDR3 spells CASSLSLGGADLHYNEQFF. The CDR3 DNA sequence: TGTGCCAGCAGTCTCTCTCTCGGGGGGGCAGATCTCCACTACAATGAGCAGTTCTTC.

The CDR3 sequence: CASSVSSGANVLTF. The CDR3, as DNA: TGTGCCAGCAGCGTATCTTCTGGGGCCAACGTCCTGACTTTC. The gene calls are TRBV9 and TRBJ2-6, with D hard to call. The V end lost 1 base, the J end lost 1 base, and 3 bases lay between the germline ends. The CDR3 is made up of 14 amino acids. Germline V gene sequence: CDR1 SGDLS, CDR2 YYNGEE.

This chain uses TRBV7-8 with TRBJ2-1; 10 bases match TRBD2. Trimming at V came to 5 bases and at J to 6 bases, leaving 10 bases not matched to a gene. The CDR3 covers 16 residues. The germline V gene has CDR1 SGHVS and CDR2 FQNEAQ. The CDR3 loop reads CASSQPPSGGANEQFF. In DNA, the CDR3 is TGTGCCAGCAGCCAACCCCCCAGCGGGGGGGCCAATGAGCAGTTCTTC.